This paragraph covers one T cell receptor beta chain sequence. Its specificity is unknown. TCRdb's table, derived via immunoSEQ multiplex PCR, lists solely in-frame clones and lacks some. The repertoire holds about 94,000 clones, with approximately 91% as singletons. The data stem from a study of T cell responses to AZD1222 COVID-19 vaccine. Regarding the study as a whole: A reported finding is that nearly half of spike-specific TCRs target unmutated variant regions.

CDR3 length: 13 amino acids. V dropped 3 bases and J dropped 5; count of bases not matched to a gene: 3. Germline V lookup: CDR1 MGHDK, CDR2 SYGVNS. This clonotype was sampled from an adult in good health. Sequenced material: peripheral blood, taken on day 0 of AZD1222 vaccination. The chain recombines TRBV25-1 with TRBJ2-5; 7 bases fit TRBD1. The CDR3 DNA reads as TGTGCCAGCAGTGACAGGGGGTTTGAGACCCAGTACTTC. Translation: CASSDRGFETQYF.